This is a list of T cell receptor beta chains from one sample in a study of long-term antiretroviral therapy in people with HIV. Data came from immunoSEQ multiplex PCR; TCRdb stores just in-frame clones and leaves some out. The profile shows tens of thousands of clones, roughly 96% of them singletons. Sequences were derived from unsorted PBMCs, sampled 3.7 years after starting antiretroviral therapy. The receptors stem from a woman aged 45 to 65 with HIV. Each CDR3 is given with its conserved first and last residue. Each record gives: J gene, clone size, CDR3 length, V gene, D gene, CDR3 protein, CDR3 DNA. D genes are given only for firm matches. Not all rows give a size; the values are once, few, many and, for expanded clones, a class.

TRBJ2-7	-	12	TRBV10-3	-	CAIRQGEDEQYF	TGTGCCATCAGGCAGGGGGAGGACGAGCAGTACTTC
TRBJ1-4	-	16	TRBV7-6	-	CASSLRFGVGLEKLFF	TGTGCCAGCAGCCTCCGGTTTGGGGTAGGATTGGAAAAACTGTTTTTT
TRBJ2-4	-	20	TRBV7-7	TRBD1	CASSLPRPGQGYGAKNIQYF	TGTGCTAGCAGCTTACCTAGGCCGGGACAGGGGTATGGCGCCAAAAACATTCAGTACTTC
TRBJ1-5	-	17	TRBV16	-	CASSHLREGNSNQPQHF	TGTGCCAGCAGCCACCTCAGGGAGGGGAATAGCAATCAGCCCCAGCATTTT
TRBJ2-7	-	14	TRBV4-2	TRBD1	CASSQGQGSYEQYF	TGTGCCAGCAGCCAGGGACAGGGTTCCTACGAGCAGTACTTC
TRBJ1-1	-	16	TRBV19	TRBD1	CASGDQGGRKGTEAFF	TGTGCCAGTGGGGACCAGGGGGGGAGAAAGGGCACTGAAGCTTTCTTT
TRBJ2-7	few	15	TRBV2	-	CASSEARQAGYEQYF	TGTGCCAGCAGTGAAGCCCGACAGGCGGGATACGAGCAGTACTTC
TRBJ2-7	once	15	TRBV4-3	-	CASSQDRWGPNEQYF	TGCGCCAGCAGCCAAGATCGGTGGGGGCCCAACGAGCAGTACTTC
TRBJ1-4	-	13	TRBV2	-	CASRTGFNEKLFF	TGTGCCAGCAGGACAGGATTTAATGAAAAACTGTTTTTT
TRBJ1-4	-	13	TRBV29-1	-	CSVERGEGEKLFF	TGCAGCGTCGAAAGGGGAGAAGGAGAAAAACTGTTTTTT
TRBJ1-6	-	13	TRBV2	-	CASRATDHSPLHF	TGTGCCAGCAGGGCTACGGATCATTCACCCCTCCACTTT
TRBJ2-2	-	11	TRBV30	-	CAWSTLRELFF	TGTGCCTGGAGTACGCTGAGGGAGCTGTTTTTT
TRBJ1-1	-	15	TRBV9	-	CASSEDTVMNTEAFF	TGTGCCAGCAGCGAGGACACGGTCATGAACACTGAAGCTTTCTTT
TRBJ2-3	-	16	TRBV5-1	-	CASSPTPDTLTDTQYF	TGCGCCAGCAGCCCGACCCCGGACACCCTTACAGATACGCAGTATTTT
TRBJ2-2	-	16	TRBV7-6	-	CASSPVGGLATGELFF	TGTGCCAGCAGCCCAGTGGGGGGGCTGGCCACCGGGGAGCTGTTTTTT
TRBJ1-3	-	15	TRBV4-1	-	CAASSGDISGNTIYF	TGCGCGGCCAGCAGTGGGGACATCTCTGGAAACACCATATATTTT
TRBJ2-2	-	14	TRBV7-9	TRBD2	CASSLAGGVGELFF	TGTGCCAGCAGCCTAGCGGGGGGAGTCGGGGAGCTGTTTTTT
TRBJ2-7	-	14	TRBV6-6	-	CASSYVAGTYEQYF	TGTGCCAGCAGTTACGTTGCCGGGACCTACGAGCAGTACTTC
TRBJ2-1	-	16	TRBV27	TRBD2	CASSWGGGNTYNEQFF	TGTGCCAGCAGTTGGGGCGGGGGTAACACGTACAATGAGCAGTTCTTC
TRBJ2-7	-	12	TRBV11-3	TRBD1	CASSRQGAEQYF	TGTGCCAGCAGCAGACAGGGGGCCGAACAGTACTTC
TRBJ1-6	-	14	TRBV30	TRBD1	CAWSVGTGDSPLHF	TGTGCCTGGAGTGTCGGGACAGGGGATTCACCCCTCCACTTT
TRBJ2-5	-	10	TRBV6-5	-	CASRGETQYF	TGTGCCAGCAGAGGAGAGACCCAGTACTTC
TRBJ1-6	once	17	TRBV2	-	CASTPRGGPRDNSPLHF	TGTGCCAGCACCCCTCGGGGGGGGCCTAGGGATAATTCACCCCTCCACTTT
TRBJ1-3	-	16	TRBV19	-	CASSIPRAGTGNTIYF	TGTGCCAGTAGTATCCCTCGGGCAGGAACTGGAAACACCATATATTTT
TRBJ1-4	-	12	TRBV6-1	-	CASSDPTYHPFF	TGTGCCAGCAGTGACCCCACGTATCATCCGTTTTTT
TRBJ2-5	-	14	TRBV6-5	TRBD1	CASRGPGGQETQYF	TGTGCCAGCAGAGGCCCAGGGGGCCAAGAGACCCAGTACTTC
TRBJ1-4	once	12	TRBV30	-	CAWGGGGEKLFF	TGTGCCTGGGGAGGTGGTGGTGAAAAACTGTTTTTT
TRBJ2-3	-	17	TRBV4-2	TRBD2	CASSQEEGGRGIYTQYF	TGTGCCAGCAGCCAAGAAGAGGGAGGGCGAGGCATCTATACGCAGTATTTT
TRBJ2-7	-	12	TRBV2	-	CASSEGGVEQYF	TGTGCCAGCAGTGAAGGCGGCGTAGAGCAGTACTTC
TRBJ2-7	once	13	TRBV6-4	-	CASSEWASGEQYF	TGTGCCAGCAGTGAGTGGGCCTCTGGCGAGCAGTACTTC
TRBJ2-1	-	15	TRBV18	-	CASSPSPESGPEQFF	TGTGCCAGCTCACCCTCTCCCGAGTCGGGACCTGAGCAGTTCTTC
TRBJ1-1	-	13	TRBV30	-	CAWSVSMRTEAFF	TGTGCCTGGAGTGTCAGTATGAGGACTGAAGCTTTCTTT
TRBJ2-1	-	11	TRBV30	-	CATGGRDEQFF	TGTGCTACCGGGGGGCGGGATGAGCAGTTCTTC
TRBJ1-2	once	16	TRBV25-1	-	CASSDGSRAPNYGYTF	TGTGCCAGCAGTGACGGAAGCAGGGCCCCGAACTATGGCTACACCTTC
TRBJ2-2	-	17	TRBV10-1	TRBD2	CASSESVSGENTGELFF	TGCGCCAGCAGTGAGTCGGTTAGCGGGGAGAACACCGGGGAGCTGTTTTTT
TRBJ1-6	-	16	TRBV11-2	-	CASSLGVRSYNSPLHF	TGTGCCAGCAGCCTAGGGGTTAGGTCCTATAATTCACCCCTCCACTTT
TRBJ2-7	-	15	TRBV15	TRBD1	CATSREKTGGYEQYF	TGTGCCACCAGCAGAGAAAAGACAGGGGGCTACGAGCAGTACTTC
TRBJ1-2	few	11	TRBV30	-	CAWNPSWGYTF	TGTGCCTGGAATCCCTCTTGGGGCTACACCTTC
TRBJ2-5	-	13	TRBV11-2	TRBD2	CASSLAPTSQWYF	TGTGCCAGCAGCTTAGCGCCGACTAGCCAGTGGTACTTC
TRBJ2-5	-	15	TRBV23-1	-	CASSLGACREETQYF	TGCGCCAGCAGTCTGGGGGCCTGCCGAGAAGAGACCCAGTACTTC
TRBJ1-2	-	13	TRBV10-3	-	CAIQAQGGYGYTF	TGTGCCATCCAGGCCCAGGGCGGCTATGGCTACACCTTC
TRBJ2-7	-	16	TRBV4-2	TRBD2	CASSSLAGGAAYEQYF	TGTGCCAGCAGCTCTCTAGCGGGGGGCGCCGCCTACGAGCAGTACTTC
TRBJ1-6	-	17	TRBV27	TRBD1	CASSYPRTGNAHSPLHF	TGTGCCAGCAGTTACCCACGGACAGGGAATGCGCATTCACCCCTCCACTTT
TRBJ2-4	-	15	TRBV6-6	-	CASSYSEGGVNIQYF	TGTGCCAGCAGTTACTCGGAGGGGGGGGTAAACATTCAGTACTTC